Listed here are 19 T cell receptor beta chains from one sample, sequenced in a study of blood T cell repertoires in COVID-19 (dated by TCRdb to between 2020 and 2021). Libraries came from the immunoSEQ multiplex PCR assay. TCRdb stores this immuneACCESS table with in-frame sequences only. Part of the clones is absent; in the studies checked, under half of the shortfall reflects unresolved V genes, and no reason is known for the rest. The sample table holds 97,000 or so clones, of which approximately 90% were seen once. Clones ranked in the top ten supply 4% to 5.5% of the sample. The sequenced material came from peripheral blood. Source of these receptors: a woman between 50 and 59 years old with COVID-19, enrolled during active disease.

The chain is built from TRBV4-1 and TRBJ2-1; 10 nucleotides match TRBD2. The CDR3 consists of 16 residues. CDR1 and CDR2 (germline): MGHRA, YSYEKL. J lost 4 bases, V lost 3 bases, and 6 bases had no gene match. CDR3 region: CASSHPIAGGYNEQFF. As DNA, the CDR3 is TGCGCCAGCAGCCACCCTATAGCGGGGGGATACAATGAGCAGTTCTTC.

This rearrangement joins TRBV6-5 to TRBJ2-1, with TRBD1 identical over 7 bases. Germline CDR1 and CDR2: MNHEY and SVGAGI. V shed 6 bases, J shed 1 base, and the junction held 6 bases outside the gene matches. The length of the CDR3 is 15 residues. The CDR3 sequence: CASRARQGSYNEQFF. Here the CDR3 DNA reads TGTGCCAGCAGGGCCAGACAGGGTTCCTACAATGAGCAGTTCTTC.

This clone was observed a handful of times. J is TRBJ1-3 and V is TRBV3-1 (or the pseudogene TRBV3-2), with 10 nucleotides matching TRBD1. CDR1 and CDR2 (germline): LGHDT, YNNKEL (reference sequence). The CDR3 contains 16 residues. V lost 4 bases, J lost 0 bases, and 3 bases stayed unmatched. Here the CDR3 reads CASSPGQGNSGNTIYF. The CDR3 DNA is TGTGCCAGCAGCCCGGGACAGGGGAACTCTGGAAACACCATATATTTT.

The rearrangement joins TRBV5-6 to TRBJ2-7, with 7 positions matching TRBD1. Trimming removed 0 bases from V and 6 bases from J; junction bases left unmatched: 6. Germline V gives CDR1 SGHDT, CDR2 YYEEEE. The CDR3 has 14 residues. CDR3: CASSLAQGGGEQYF. The DNA of the CDR3 is TGTGCCAGCAGCTTGGCCCAAGGGGGCGGCGAGCAGTACTTC.

The chain uses TRBV5-1 and TRBJ1-4; perhaps TRBD1 as D (5 bases). Trimming cost V 1 base and J 7 bases, with 23 bases left between them. CDR3 length: 18 residues. The germline gives CDR1 SGHRS, CDR2 YFSETQ. Here the CDR3 DNA reads TGCGCCAGCAGCTTGACCCCTTTTGGGACGGGGGAAGGTGAAAAACTGTTTTTT. It yields the protein CASSLTPFGTGEGEKLFF.

This clone appeared a single time. This chain uses TRBV15 with TRBJ1-2; 10 bases line up with TRBD1. The CDR3 contains 13 residues. With 7 bases clipped from V and 6 bases from J, the junction kept 5 bases outside the gene matches. Germline V CDR1 and CDR2: LNHNV, YYDKDF (reference sequence). CDR3 region: CATNGQGGDGYTF. In DNA form, the CDR3 reads TGTGCCACCAACGGACAGGGGGGGGATGGCTACACCTTC. The variable domain in full, completed from reference TRBV15 and TRBJ1-2, reads DAMVIQNPRYQVTQFGKPVTLSCSQTLNHNVMYWYQQKSSQAPKLLFHYYDKDFNNEADTPDNFQSRRPNTSFCFLDIRSPGLGDTAMYLCATNGQGGDGYTFGSGTRLTVV.

The chain carries TRBV5-6 and TRBJ2-1; 7 nucleotides agree with TRBD1. From germline, CDR1 is SGHDT and CDR2 YYEEEE. This CDR3 is 18 amino acids long. The V and J ends lost 4 bases and 5 bases, in that order; junction bases with no gene match: 18. This CDR3 is CASSPIVLTGTRDNEQFF. DNA of the CDR3: TGTGCCAGCAGCCCGATAGTTTTGACAGGGACGCGAGACAATGAGCAGTTCTTC.

The chain carries TRBV28 and TRBJ1-1; no clear D gene. V was clipped by 6 bases and J by 3 bases, with 11 bases between them. The CDR3 is 13 amino acids. The V gene's germline CDR1 is MDHEN and CDR2 SYDVKM. DNA of the CDR3: TGTGCCAGCAGCCCCCCGAGGGACACTGAAGCTTTCTTT. This sequence encodes CASSPPRDTEAFF.

This sequence joins TRBV30 and TRBJ1-1; D ambiguous. Trimming stripped 0 bases from V and 4 bases from J, with 15 bases between. CDR1 GTSNPN and CDR2 SVGIG come from the germline V gene (reference sequence). CDR3 length: 15 amino acids. The CDR3 region has the DNA TGTGCCTGGAGTGTACGCGAGGGCTTAGCCACTGAAGCTTTCTTT. Protein sequence: CAWSVREGLATEAFF.

V usage is TRBV30 and J usage is TRBJ1-1, with D possibly TRBD1 on 6 matching bases. The CDR3 is 12 residues long. Trimming removed 0 bases from V and 11 bases from J, with 13 bases in between. In germline, CDR1 is GTSNPN, CDR2 SVGIG (reference sequence). The CDR3 DNA reads as TGTGCCTGGAGTGTACAGGGATCGGATGCTTTCTTT. This translates into CAWSVQGSDAFF.

This clone was seen just once. This chain uses TRBV9 with TRBJ2-3; D is possibly TRBD2 (6 bases). This CDR3 comprises 17 residues. Germline lookup yields CDR1 SGDLS and CDR2 YYNGEE. Trimming removed 3 bases at V and 4 bases at J, with 21 bases between. The DNA of the CDR3 is TGTGCCAGCAGCGACCCCGGCGGGGCAGGGTTTGCAGATACGCAGTATTTT. This sequence encodes CASSDPGGAGFADTQYF.

The chain employs TRBV28 and TRBJ2-3, with TRBD2 as a possible D gene (7 bases). Trimming cost V 5 bases and J 2 bases, with 17 bases left between them. This CDR3 contains 16 residues. Germline V gives CDR1 MDHEN, CDR2 SYDVKM. CDR3 region: CASSTSSRGATDTQYF. The CDR3 DNA is TGTGCCAGCAGTACGTCTAGTCGGGGGGCCACAGATACGCAGTATTTT.

The chain links TRBV29-1 to TRBJ2-1; possibly TRBD2 for D (7 bases). V shed 5 bases and J shed 9 bases, with 20 bases lying between them. The CDR3 runs 14 residues. From germline, CDR1 is SQVTM and CDR2 ANQGSEA. The CDR3 loop is CSVPVGGASFEQFF. Here the CDR3 DNA reads TGCAGCGTTCCCGTTGGGGGGGCCTCCTTTGAGCAGTTCTTC.

The V and J genes are TRBV18 and TRBJ2-7; tentative D call: TRBD2 (6 bases). This CDR3 has 14 residues. The germline V and J ends were trimmed by 0 bases and 2 bases, with 8 bases remaining between them. Germline V gives CDR1 KGHSH, CDR2 LQKENI. The DNA of the CDR3 is TGTGCCAGCTCACCACCGGAGGGCCCCTACGAGCAGTACTTC. Protein sequence: CASSPPEGPYEQYF.

J is TRBJ2-1 and V is TRBV18; D unclear. CDR1 is KGHSH, CDR2 LQKENI, per germline. Trimming took 4 bases from V and 0 from J, leaving 4 bases between them. The CDR3 totals 13 residues. The CDR3 loop reads CASSRSSYNEQFF. CDR3 DNA: TGTGCCAGCTCACGGAGCTCCTACAATGAGCAGTTCTTC.

The chain couples TRBV28 to TRBJ1-1; 9 bases map to TRBD1. Unmatched junction bases numbered 5, after V lost 8 bases and J lost 4 bases. The CDR3 has 13 amino acids. In germline, CDR1 is MDHEN, CDR2 SYDVKM. CDR3 loop: CASEDRGSTEAFF. The CDR3 bases are TGTGCCAGCGAAGACAGGGGGAGCACTGAAGCTTTCTTT.

The chain couples TRBV25-1 to TRBJ2-2; possible D gene TRBD1, 6 bases. CDR3 length equals 15 residues. The V gene's germline CDR1 is MGHDK and CDR2 SYGVNS. Between the trimmed V and J ends, which lost 3 bases and 8 bases, there was a span of 16 bases. The CDR3: CASSDRGTGLGELFF. In nucleotides, the CDR3 is TGTGCCAGCAGTGACCGGGGAACAGGGTTGGGGGAGCTGTTTTTT.

The chain recombines TRBV28 with TRBJ1-6; D may be TRBD1 (5 bases). This CDR3 comprises 14 residues. V was clipped by 6 bases and J by 0 bases, with 6 bases between them. CDR1 is MDHEN and CDR2 is SYDVKM in the germline V gene. CDR3 coding DNA: TGTGCCAGCAGCGACAGCTCCTATAATTCACCCCTCCACTTT. This codes for CASSDSSYNSPLHF.

For this clone: Other DNA sequences in the sample encode the same CDR3. This sequence joins TRBV18 and TRBJ2-5; D is uncertain. Per the germline V gene, CDR1 is KGHSH and CDR2 is LQKENI. V was clipped by 3 bases and J by 1 base, with 6 bases between them. The CDR3 is made up of 13 amino acids. The CDR3 region is CASSPSGQETQYF. The DNA of the CDR3 is TGTGCCAGCTCACCCTCGGGCCAAGAGACCCAGTACTTC. Full variable domain (rest looked up from reference TRBV18 and TRBJ2-5): NAGVMQNPRHLVRRRGQEARLRCSPMKGHSHVYWYRQLPEEGLKFMVYLQKENIIDESGMPKERFSAEFPKEGPSILRIQQVVRGDSAAYFCASSPSGQETQYFGPGTRLLVL.